What follows are 22 T cell receptor beta chains derived from one specimen sequenced in a study of T cells in Graves' hyperthyroidism and ophthalmopathy. There were TCR beta CDR3 regions amplified from RNA transcripts. First-round RT-PCR of the TCR CDR3 relied on the HTBI primer set. TCRdb redid the calling of the multiplex PCR reads with MiXCR, one entry per CDR3 protein. The table records 330,000 or so distinct CDR3 sequences, about a sixth of them present only once. The sample comprised blood. Every receptor here comes from a woman in her thirties or forties with Graves' ophthalmopathy.

The table lists this clonotype with many counts. The chain has TRBV12-3 or TRBV12-4 and TRBJ2-6; D perhaps matches TRBD1 (6 bases). V was cut by 2 bases and J by 3 bases, with 14 bases left in between. The CDR3 sequence is 17 residues long. CDR3 loop: CASSLTGPVYGANVLTF. The CDR3 region has the DNA TGTGCCAGCAGTTTAACAGGGCCGGTCTATGGGGCCAACGTCCTGACTTTC.

This clonotype occurred many times. The chain joins TRBV5-1 to TRBJ2-2, with D unclear. The length of the CDR3 is 16 residues. Deletions cut 4 bases from V and 0 bases from J, with 13 bases between. Germline loops: CDR1 SGHRS, CDR2 YFSETQ. For the CDR3, the DNA is TGCGCCAGCAGCCCGTCGACAACCACGAACACCGGGGAGCTGTTTTTT. This gives the protein CASSPSTTTNTGELFF. The entire variable domain, with the rest obtained from reference TRBV5-1 and TRBJ2-2, is as follows: KAGVTQTPRYLIKTRGQQVTLSCSPISGHRSVSWYQQTPGQGLQFLFEYFSETQRNKGNFPGRFSGRQFSNSRSEMNVSTLELGDSALYLCASSPSTTTNTGELFFGEGSRLTVL.

Many counts were recorded for this clonotype. This sequence joins TRBV28 and TRBJ2-7; 10 bases line up with TRBD1. V was pared by 5 bases and J by 1 base, with 5 bases of the junction left unmatched. Germline CDR1 is MDHEN and CDR2 is SYDVKM. The CDR3 sequence is 15 residues long. The DNA of the CDR3 is TGTGCCAGCAGTCCTTTGGGACAGGGGTCCTACGAGCAGTACTTC. Protein: CASSPLGQGSYEQYF.

The table lists this clonotype with many counts. The genes are TRBV6-1 and TRBJ1-3; no definite D call. This CDR3 contains 14 residues. V was clipped by 6 bases and J by 4 bases, with 13 bases between them. Germline values: CDR1 MNHNS, CDR2 SASEGT. The CDR3 DNA sequence: TGTGCCAGCAGCCCAGATAGCTTCGGAAACACCATATATTTT. This codes for CASSPDSFGNTIYF.

This clonotype was seen repeatedly, ten times or more. The rearrangement joins TRBV20-1 to TRBJ1-5; D is ambiguous. Germline values: CDR1 DFQATT, CDR2 SNEGSKA (reference sequence). V was clipped by 0 bases and J by 4 bases, with 10 bases between them. The CDR3 contains 14 residues. The CDR3 is CSAREPTSNQPQHF. The DNA of the CDR3 is TGCAGTGCTAGAGAACCTACCAGTAATCAGCCCCAGCATTTT.

This clonotype was seen many times. Here the CDR3 reads CASSLRSGRGYEQYF. In DNA form, the CDR3 reads TGTGCCAGCAGCTTACGTAGCGGGAGGGGCTACGAGCAGTACTTC. The chain links TRBV12-3 or TRBV12-4 to TRBJ2-7; TRBD2 agrees at 11 bases. J gave up 3 bases and V 6 bases, and 7 bases lay outside the gene matches. CDR3 length: 15 residues.

At least ten counts were recorded for this clonotype. This chain joins TRBV6-2 or TRBV6-3 and TRBJ2-5; D is unresolved. Germline CDR1 and CDR2: MNHEY and SVGEGT. Trimming shortened V by 6 bases and J by 1 base, and 12 bases separated the two germline ends. The CDR3 extends over 14 amino acids. CDR3 in DNA: TGTGCCAGCAGCCGAAGCCAGTTCCAAGAGACCCAGTACTTC. Its protein product is CASSRSQFQETQYF.

This clonotype was recorded at least ten times. The V gene is TRBV28, the J gene TRBJ2-2, with D possibly matching TRBD1 (6 bases). This CDR3 comprises 15 residues. V lost 6 bases and J lost 4, with 15 bases in between. From germline, CDR1 is MDHEN and CDR2 SYDVKM. The CDR3 region is CASSPLGAGTGELFF. The CDR3 DNA follows: TGTGCCAGCAGCCCGCTGGGGGCTGGCACCGGGGAGCTGTTTTTT.

V and J are TRBV7-8 and TRBJ2-7; D is possibly TRBD1 or TRBD2 (5 bases each). The CDR3 length is 14 residues. CDR1 is SGHVS, CDR2 FQNEAQ, per germline. The germline V and J ends were trimmed by 6 bases and 2 bases, with 14 bases remaining between them. The chain's CDR3 is CASSRDAYTYEQYF. CDR3 DNA: TGTGCCAGCAGTCGGGACGCATACACCTACGAGCAGTACTTC.

This clonotype has at least ten counts. The rearrangement links TRBV12-3 or TRBV12-4 to TRBJ1-1; D remains unclear. V shed 6 bases and J shed 5 bases, with 10 bases lying between them. The CDR3 sequence is 12 residues long. The CDR3 nucleotides are TGTGCCAGCAGGCGAAAGCGGACTGAAGCTTTCTTT. Its protein is CASRRKRTEAFF.

This clonotype appeared many times. The rearrangement links TRBV28 to TRBJ2-7, with 10 bases fitting TRBD1. Germline trimming cut 6 bases from V and 1 base from J; bases unmatched to any gene: 3. Germline-derived CDR1 and CDR2 are MDHEN and SYDVKM. This CDR3 has 14 residues. The CDR3 nucleotides are TGTGCCAGCAGGTGGACAGGGGGTTCCTACGAGCAGTACTTC. Translated: CASRWTGGSYEQYF.

In the case of this clonotype: Just one base apart from a much larger clone, this may be a read error. The chain recombines TRBV6-2 or TRBV6-3 with TRBJ2-7; D unresolved. The V end was cut by 6 bases, the J end by 5 bases, with 14 bases between. The CDR3 loop spans 13 amino acids. Germline V gene sequence: CDR1 MNHEY, CDR2 SVGEGT. The CDR3 DNA is TGTGCCAGCAGAACTACATGGGAAGACGAGCAGTACTTC. Encoded protein: CASRTTWEDEQYF.

The sample holds many counts of this clonotype. V is TRBV6-2 or TRBV6-3 and J is TRBJ1-5; 7 bases are shared with TRBD1. The CDR3 length is 16 residues. The V gene end was trimmed by 5 bases and the J gene end by 0 bases; junction bases not matched to a gene: 7. The V gene's germline CDR1 is MNHEY and CDR2 SVGEGT. CDR3 nucleotide sequence: TGTGCCAGCAGTCCTGGACAGGTGGATAGCAATCAGCCCCAGCATTTT. Translated, it gives CASSPGQVDSNQPQHF.

The chain recombines TRBV6-1 with TRBJ2-7; D gene ambiguous. V lost 4 bases to trimming and J lost 3 bases, with 10 bases between them. The germline V gene has CDR1 MNHNS and CDR2 SASEGT. CDR3 size: 13 residues. The CDR3 protein is CASSVNTDYEQYF. In DNA form, the CDR3 reads TGTGCCAGCAGTGTTAACACCGACTACGAGCAGTACTTC.

This clonotype was counted ten times or more. The V call is TRBV12-3 or TRBV12-4, the J call TRBJ2-7; tentatively, D is TRBD1 (5 bases). The V end was cut by 3 bases, the J end by 0 bases, with 6 bases between. CDR3 size: 13 residues. This chain's CDR3 is CASSFGHSYEQYF. CDR3 bases: TGTGCCAGCAGTTTCGGACACTCCTACGAGCAGTACTTC.

In its sample, this clonotype was seen many times. This sequence joins TRBV7-2 and TRBJ2-5; D is ambiguous. Trimming pared 1 base from V and 3 bases from J, leaving 9 bases between. This CDR3 has 14 amino acids. Germline lookup yields CDR1 SGHTA and CDR2 FQGNSA. This CDR3 reads CASSLGFSKETQYF. Written as DNA, the CDR3 is TGTGCCAGCAGCTTAGGGTTTAGCAAAGAGACCCAGTACTTC.

This clonotype has at least ten counts. The gene calls are TRBV7-3 and TRBJ1-1; possibly TRBD1 for D (5 bases). The CDR3 runs to 15 residues. V lost 6 bases, J lost 8 bases, and 22 bases lay in between. Germline CDR1 is SGHTA and CDR2 is FQGTGA. The CDR3, as DNA: TGTGCCAGCAGAAATCCCGCGACGCCGGGGCCCGAAGCTTTCTTT. It encodes CASRNPATPGPEAFF.

This clonotype appeared many times. The genes are TRBV19 and TRBJ2-5; TRBD2 matches at 11 bases. Germline trimming cut 0 bases from V and 5 bases from J; bases unmatched to any gene: 5. This CDR3 spans 16 amino acids. Germline V lookup: CDR1 LNHDA, CDR2 SQIVND (reference sequence). CDR3 amino acids: CASSIEGTSGRETQYF. The CDR3 DNA follows: TGTGCCAGTAGTATAGAAGGGACTAGCGGAAGGGAGACCCAGTACTTC.

This clonotype was seen many times. This chain connects TRBV2 to TRBJ1-2, with 8 bases aligning to TRBD1. With 7 bases clipped from V and 3 bases from J, the junction kept 4 bases outside the gene matches. CDR3 length: 13 amino acids. Germline V gene sequence: CDR1 SNHLY, CDR2 FYNNEI. The CDR3 nucleotides are TGTGCCAGCAACAAGGACAGGGACTATGGCTACACCTTC. It yields the protein CASNKDRDYGYTF.

There are many counts of this clonotype. The chain is built from TRBV18 and TRBJ1-1; 7 nucleotides line up with TRBD1. Germline CDR1 is KGHSH and CDR2 is LQKENI. CDR3 size: 13 residues. Trimming at V came to 5 bases and at J to 5 bases, leaving 5 bases not matched to a gene. In DNA, the CDR3 is TGTGCCAGCTCAGCGAAGACAGGGACTGAAGCTTTCTTT. It yields the protein CASSAKTGTEAFF.

This clonotype was seen ten or more times. This chain joins TRBV7-2 and TRBJ1-2; no clear D. CDR1 and CDR2 (germline): SGHTA, FQGNSA. The CDR3 has 13 amino acids. V was clipped by 0 bases and J by 7 bases, with 9 bases between them. In DNA, the CDR3 is TGTGCCAGCAGCTTAGCTGGGGATCGTGGCTACACCTTC. As protein: CASSLAGDRGYTF.

The gene calls are TRBV12-3 or TRBV12-4 and TRBJ2-7; 8 bases fit TRBD2. Trimming took 8 bases from V and 2 from J; bases not matched to a gene: 8. CDR3 size: 14 residues. The CDR3 DNA is TGTGCCAGCGGCCACGGGACTAGACCCTACGAGCAGTACTTC. It encodes CASGHGTRPYEQYF.